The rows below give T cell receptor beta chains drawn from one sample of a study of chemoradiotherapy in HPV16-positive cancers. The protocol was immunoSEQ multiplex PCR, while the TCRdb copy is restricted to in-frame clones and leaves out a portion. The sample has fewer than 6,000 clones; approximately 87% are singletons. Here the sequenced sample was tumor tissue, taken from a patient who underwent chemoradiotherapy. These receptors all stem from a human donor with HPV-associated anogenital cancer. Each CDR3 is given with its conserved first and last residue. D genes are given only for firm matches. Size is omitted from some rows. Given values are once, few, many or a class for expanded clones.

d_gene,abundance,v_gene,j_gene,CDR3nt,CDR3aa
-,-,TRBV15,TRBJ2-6,TGTGCCACAACTTCGGGGTCCCTGGCGTCTGGGGCCAACGTCCTGACTTTC,CATTSGSLASGANVLTF
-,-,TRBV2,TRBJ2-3,TGTGCCAGCAGACTCAATTCCGACAGGTCATATACGCAGTATTTT,CASRLNSDRSYTQYF
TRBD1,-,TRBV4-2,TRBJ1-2,TGTGCCAGCAGCCAAGTCGTGGGCGTCGGACAGGGGGGTGGCTACACCTTC,CASSQVVGVGQGGGYTF
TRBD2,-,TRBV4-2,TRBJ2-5,TGTGCCAGCAGCCAAGCGTTAGCGGGGGGAGAGACCCAGTACTTC,CASSQALAGGETQYF
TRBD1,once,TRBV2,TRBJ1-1,TGTGCCAGCAGTGAGGGAGGAGAGGGGGCCTCAGCTTTCTTT,CASSEGGEGASAFF
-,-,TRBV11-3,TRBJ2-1,TGTGCCAGCAGCCGGCGGGGCGCCTACAATGAGCAGTTCTTC,CASSRRGAYNEQFF
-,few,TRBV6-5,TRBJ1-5,TGTGCCAGCAGTTATCGGGCGCCCCAGAGCAATCAGCCCCAGCATTTT,CASSYRAPQSNQPQHF
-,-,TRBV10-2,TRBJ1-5,TGCGCCAGCAGTGAGGGGGCACGTCAGCCCCAGCATTTT,CASSEGARQPQHF
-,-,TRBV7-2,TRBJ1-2,TGTGCCAGCAGTCCGCTTGGGAGTGCGCTGGGTGGCTACACCTTC,CASSPLGSALGGYTF
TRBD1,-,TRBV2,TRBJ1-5,TGTGCCAGCACGGGACAGGGGGATCAGCCCCAGCATTTT,CASTGQGDQPQHF
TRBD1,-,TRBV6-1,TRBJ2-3,TGTGCCAGCAGTGTTCAGGGGGTGGGCACAGATACGCAGTATTTT,CASSVQGVGTDTQYF
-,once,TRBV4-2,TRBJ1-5,TGTGCCAGCAGCCAAGAAGGAAGTCAGCCCCAGCATTTT,CASSQEGSQPQHF
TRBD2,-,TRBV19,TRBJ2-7,TGTGCCAGTACGAGGCGGGAGGGTGTTGGCGAGCAGTACTTC,CASTRREGVGEQYF
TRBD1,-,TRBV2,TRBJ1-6,TGTGCCAGCAGCCTTCAGGGGGGACTCGACTCACCCCTCCACTTT,CASSLQGGLDSPLHF
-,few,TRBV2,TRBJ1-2,TGTGCCAGCAGTGAGGTAGAGGGAGGGGGCTACACCTTC,CASSEVEGGGYTF
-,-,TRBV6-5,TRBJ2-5,TGTGCCAGCAGTTACTCGATCACGGGACCTCAAGAGACCCAGTACTTC,CASSYSITGPQETQYF
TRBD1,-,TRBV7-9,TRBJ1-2,TGTGCCAGCAGCTCGCGGGACAGGGTCTTAAGTGGCTACACCTTC,CASSSRDRVLSGYTF
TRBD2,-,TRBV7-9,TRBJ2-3,TGTGCCAGCAGCCGGGCCCTAGCGGGGGGCTTCGGAGGCACAGATACGCAGTATTTT,CASSRALAGGFGGTDTQYF
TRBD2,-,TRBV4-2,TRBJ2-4,TGTGCCAGCAGCCAAGAAAACCTAGCGGCCCGGAGGTCGCACATTCAGTACTTC,CASSQENLAARRSHIQYF
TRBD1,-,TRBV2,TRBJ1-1,TGTGCCAGCAGTGAAGTCCCGGCAGGGGGCACTGAAGCTTTCTTT,CASSEVPAGGTEAFF
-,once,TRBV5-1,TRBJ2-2,TGCGCCAGCAGCAACCCCGGGGAGCTGTTTTTT,CASSNPGELFF
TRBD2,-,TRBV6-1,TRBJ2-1,TGTGCCAGCAGGGAGCGGGAGTATCGTGAGCAGTTCTTC,CASREREYREQFF
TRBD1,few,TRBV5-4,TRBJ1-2,TGTGCCAGCAGTCCGCGGGGTGGCAGGGGGCATGGCTACACCTTC,CASSPRGGRGHGYTF
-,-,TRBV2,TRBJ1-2,TGTGCCAGCAGTGTCCCCGAAAACTATGGCTACACCTTC,CASSVPENYGYTF
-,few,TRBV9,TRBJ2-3,TGTGCCAGCAGCGTAGGCGGGTATGGAGATACGCAGTATTTT,CASSVGGYGDTQYF
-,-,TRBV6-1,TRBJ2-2,TGTGCCAGCAGTGAAGTTAGCCACACCGGGGAGCTGTTTTTT,CASSEVSHTGELFF
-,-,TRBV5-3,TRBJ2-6,TGTGCCAGAAGCCCCCCCGGGGGGCTTTGGGCCAACGTCCTGACTTTC,CARSPPGGLWANVLTF
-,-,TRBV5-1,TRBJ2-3,TGCGCCAGCAGCTTGGGGGGGAACACAGATACGCAGTATTTT,CASSLGGNTDTQYF
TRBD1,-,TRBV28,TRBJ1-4,TGTGCCAGCAGTTCCCCGGGACAGGGGGCGATTAATGAAAAACTGTTTTTT,CASSSPGQGAINEKLFF
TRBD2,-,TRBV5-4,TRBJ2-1,TGTGCCAGCAGCTTGCGGGGGGGAGCGGATGAGCAGTTCTTC,CASSLRGGADEQFF
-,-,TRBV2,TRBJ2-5,TGTGCCAGCAACGCAGGGACAGAGACCCAGTACTTC,CASNAGTETQYF
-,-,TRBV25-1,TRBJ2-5,TGTGCCAGCAGTGTAAATCAGGGATTCGCGACCCAGTACTTC,CASSVNQGFATQYF
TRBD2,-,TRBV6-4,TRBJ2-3,TGTGCCAGCAGTGAAGGGACTAGCGGGAGCATGGCAGATACGCAGTATTTT,CASSEGTSGSMADTQYF
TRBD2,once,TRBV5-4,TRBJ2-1,TGTGCCAGCACCTCCCGGGCGGGGGGCGACAATGAGCAGTTCTTC,CASTSRAGGDNEQFF
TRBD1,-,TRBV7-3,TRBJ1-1,TGTGCCAGCAGCAGGGACAGGGAATCTGAAGCTTTCTTT,CASSRDRESEAFF
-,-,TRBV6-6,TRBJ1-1,TGTGCCAGCAGTTATAGGGCGGTGGGCGAGGGTTTCTTT,CASSYRAVGEGFF
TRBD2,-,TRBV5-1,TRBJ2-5,TGCGCCAGCAGCTTGACGAGCGGGACGGGGGAGACCCAGTACTTC,CASSLTSGTGETQYF
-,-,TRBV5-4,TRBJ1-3,TGTGCCAGCAGCTTGGCCAACTCTGGAAACACCATATATTTT,CASSLANSGNTIYF
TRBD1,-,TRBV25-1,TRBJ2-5,TGTGCCAGCACCATCCAATTGACAGGGGGGGGAGAGACCCAGTACTTC,CASTIQLTGGGETQYF
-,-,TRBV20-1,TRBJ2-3,TGCAGTGCCAGGGAGACAGATACGCAGTATTTT,CSARETDTQYF